Listed below are T cell receptor beta chains from one sample, sequenced in a study of blood T cell repertoires in COVID-19. Profiling relied on immunoSEQ multiplex PCR, and the TCRdb table lists in-frame clones only, not all of them. The sample lists some 150,000 clones, roughly 83% occurring once. Sequencing was carried out using PBMCs or T cells enriched from blood (not recorded which). The receptors stem from a woman aged 50 to 60 who had recovered from COVID-19. The CDR3 runs from the conserved cysteine through the conserved F or W. D genes are given only for firm matches. Clone size, where shown, is once, few, many, or a class for clones that have expanded.

len	abundance	v_gene	d_gene	j_gene	CDR3aa	CDR3nt
12	.	TRBV18	.	TRBJ2-5	CASSPDQETQYF	TGTGCCAGCTCACCCGACCAAGAGACCCAGTACTTC
19	.	TRBV7-9	TRBD1	TRBJ1-5	CASSNPGQGPEVSNQPQHF	TGTGCCAGCAGCAACCCCGGACAGGGACCGGAGGTGAGCAATCAGCCCCAGCATTTT
13	.	TRBV12-3/TRBV12-4	TRBD1	TRBJ1-1	CASSISGGREAFF	TGTGCCAGCAGCATCTCAGGGGGCAGGGAAGCTTTCTTT
17	.	TRBV6-1	TRBD2	TRBJ2-5	CASSAPFLAGGVETQYF	TGTGCCAGCAGTGCACCTTTCCTAGCGGGGGGTGTGGAGACCCAGTACTTC
18	.	TRBV5-8	TRBD1	TRBJ2-1	CASSLASIWDSPYNEQFF	TGTGCCAGCAGCTTGGCCAGTATATGGGACAGCCCTTACAATGAGCAGTTCTTC
15	.	TRBV7-9	TRBD1	TRBJ1-4	CASSLPGQGIGKLFF	TGTGCCAGCAGCCTTCCGGGACAGGGGATTGGAAAACTGTTTTTT
14	.	TRBV7-9	.	TRBJ1-2	CASTTWGGDYGYTF	TGTGCCAGCACCACTTGGGGCGGTGACTATGGCTACACCTTC
16	once	TRBV10-3	TRBD1	TRBJ1-2	CAILRTGLGPGDGYTF	TGTGCCATCCTGAGGACAGGGTTAGGACCAGGCGATGGCTACACCTTC
11	.	TRBV29-1	.	TRBJ1-5	CSVEAGQPQHF	TGCAGCGTGGAGGCTGGTCAGCCCCAGCATTTT
15	few	TRBV6-2/TRBV6-3	TRBD2	TRBJ2-4	CASSPGGGRGTIQYF	TGTGCCAGCAGTCCCGGCGGCGGGAGAGGTACCATTCAGTACTTC
10	.	TRBV30	.	TRBJ1-1	CAWLETRAFF	TGTGCCTGGCTAGAGACGAGGGCTTTCTTT